These 25 T cell receptor beta chains were all obtained from the same sample, sequenced in a study of blood T cell repertoires in COVID-19. Clones were sequenced by immunoSEQ multiplex PCR, and TCRdb holds only the in-frame ones, with some missing. In the table there are about 64,000 clones, roughly 80% of which are singletons. Sequences were obtained from peripheral blood. The receptors here all came from a human donor in a cohort sampled during active COVID-19.

In its sample, this clone was seen a few times. The CDR3, as DNA: TGTGCCAGCAGTGGAGAAATCGCGGGTAATGAAAAACTGTTTTTT. Its protein product is CASSGEIAGNEKLFF. The genes are TRBV2 and TRBJ1-4; D ambiguous. V was shortened by 4 bases and J by 4 bases, with 13 bases between the two germline ends. Germline V CDR1 and CDR2: SNHLY, FYNNEI. This CDR3 contains 15 residues.

DNA for the CDR3: TGTGCCAGCAGCCGCAGGGCAGCTAATGAAAAACTGTTTTTT. This translates into CASSRRAANEKLFF. V usage is TRBV9 and J usage is TRBJ1-4; D may be TRBD1 (5 bases). From germline, CDR1 is SGDLS and CDR2 YYNGEE. The CDR3 totals 14 residues. With 4 bases removed from V and 3 bases from J, the gap between germline ends came to 10 bases.

The gene calls are TRBV5-4 and TRBJ2-7; possibly TRBD1 for D (7 bases). The CDR3 covers 14 residues. The germline V and J ends were trimmed by 3 bases and 5 bases, with 15 bases remaining between them. CDR1 SGHNT and CDR2 YYREEE come from the germline V gene (reference sequence). In DNA form, the CDR3 reads TGTGCCAGCAGCTGGGGGCAGGGGGGAAACGAGCAGTACTTC. Its protein is CASSWGQGGNEQYF.

This clone has only a few counts. The chain joins TRBV4-1 to TRBJ1-4, with 8 bases matching TRBD1. CDR3 size: 16 residues. The germline V gene has CDR1 MGHRA and CDR2 YSYEKL. V lost 2 bases to trimming and J lost 1 base; unmatched junction nucleotides: 3. This CDR3 reads CASSQSDRGTNEKLFF. CDR3 coding DNA: TGCGCCAGCAGCCAATCCGACAGGGGAACTAATGAAAAACTGTTTTTT.

In this sample, this clone turned up once. The chain couples TRBV24-1 to TRBJ2-4; TRBD1 matches 9 bases. Germline CDR1 and CDR2: KGHDR and SFDVKD. This CDR3 has 14 amino acids. V lost 3 bases to trimming and J lost 7 bases; unmatched junction nucleotides: 3. The CDR3 DNA is TGTGCCACCAGTGATCGTGGACAGGGGAACATTCAGTACTTC. Translating it yields CATSDRGQGNIQYF.

The J gene is TRBJ2-7, the V gene TRBV29-1, with TRBD2 matching 11 bases. CDR3 length: 17 amino acids. After removal of 1 base from V and 3 bases from J, the junction contained 11 bases not matched to a gene. Germline-derived CDR1 and CDR2 are SQVTM and ANQGSEA. The CDR3 sequence: CSVEVRGRLAGYYEQYF. The CDR3 DNA reads as TGCAGCGTTGAAGTTCGAGGACGACTAGCGGGATACTACGAGCAGTACTTC.

The rearrangement joins TRBV6-5 to TRBJ1-2, with a weak D call TRBD1 (6 bases). The CDR3 totals 15 residues. The germline V and J ends were trimmed by 2 bases and 2 bases, with 12 bases remaining between them. The germline CDR1 and CDR2 sequences are MNHEY and SVGAGI. CDR3 sequence: CASSYDRKTNYGYTF. In nucleotides, the CDR3 is TGTGCCAGCAGTTACGACAGGAAAACAAACTATGGCTACACCTTC.

This chain joins TRBV18 and TRBJ1-2; D unresolved. Per germline, CDR1 KGHSH and CDR2 LQKENI. The length of the CDR3 is 14 residues. Trimming left V 1 base short and J 3 bases short, with 9 bases between. CDR3 loop: CASSPLGRDYGYTF. The CDR3, as DNA: TGTGCCAGCTCACCACTTGGGCGAGACTATGGCTACACCTTC.

This sequence joins TRBV10-3 and TRBJ2-7; 9 bases align to TRBD1. Trimming cost V 6 bases and J 0 bases; bases outside gene matches: 3. The CDR3 contains 14 residues. Germline CDR1 reads ENHRY; CDR2 reads SYGVKD. Here the CDR3 reads CAIRLTGGSYEQYF. In DNA, the CDR3 is TGTGCCATCAGGTTGACAGGGGGCTCCTACGAGCAGTACTTC.

The rearrangement uses TRBV28 and TRBJ1-5, with TRBD1 as a possible D gene (5 bases). The V end lost 6 bases, the J end lost 5 bases, and 14 bases lay between the germline ends. This CDR3 has 14 amino acids. Germline V gene sequence: CDR1 MDHEN, CDR2 SYDVKM. CDR3 region: CASRLQGRDQPQHF. CDR3 DNA sequence: TGTGCCAGCAGGCTCCAGGGAAGGGATCAGCCCCAGCATTTT.

The chain combines TRBV3-1 (or the pseudogene TRBV3-2) with TRBJ2-1; tentative D call: TRBD2 (6 bases). CDR3 size: 16 residues. The germline V gene has CDR1 LGHDT and CDR2 YNNKEL (reference sequence). V was trimmed by 8 bases and J by 8 bases, leaving 25 bases between them. The CDR3 sequence is CASYGGRPDRSDEQFF. In DNA, the CDR3 is TGTGCCAGCTACGGGGGTCGCCCTGATCGCTCGGATGAGCAGTTCTTC.

In its sample, this clone was seen once. The chain recombines TRBV4-2 with TRBJ2-2; a weak D match, TRBD2 (6 bases). Trimming cost V 1 base and J 5 bases, with 8 bases left between them. This CDR3 is built from 14 residues. Germline V CDR1 and CDR2: LGHNA, YNFKEQ. The CDR3 sequence is CASSQGGETGELFF. DNA for the CDR3: TGTGCCAGCAGCCAAGGGGGGGAGACCGGGGAGCTGTTTTTT.

The V call is TRBV7-2, the J call TRBJ2-4; TRBD1 agrees at 8 bases. The CDR3 spans 16 residues. Trimming cost V 5 bases and J 0 bases; bases outside gene matches: 6. The germline CDR1 and CDR2 sequences are SGHTA and FQGNSA. The CDR3 DNA sequence: TGTGCCAGCAGCCCCGACAGGGGTGTAGCCAAAAACATTCAGTACTTC. Translation gives CASSPDRGVAKNIQYF.

The V gene is TRBV19, the J gene TRBJ2-6; 10 bases line up with TRBD1. The length of the CDR3 is 22 residues. Per the germline V gene, CDR1 is LNHDA and CDR2 is SQIVND (reference sequence). The junction had 20 bases not matched to a gene; V was cut back by 6 bases and J by 0 bases. The CDR3 nucleotides are TGTGCCAGTAGGGGCGAGATGCTGAAAGGACAGGGGGAGAGCTCTGGGGCCAACGTCCTGACTTTC. Its protein product is CASRGEMLKGQGESSGANVLTF.

A single count supports this clone. V gene TRBV9 combines with J gene TRBJ1-6, with 7 positions matching TRBD1. The germline CDR1 and CDR2 sequences are SGDLS and YYNGEE. This CDR3 has 15 residues. Germline trimming cut 2 bases from V and 5 bases from J; bases unmatched to any gene: 4. DNA for the CDR3: TGTGCCAGCAGCGTCCTCGGGACAGATAATTCACCCCTCCACTTT. Its translation: CASSVLGTDNSPLHF.

The V gene is TRBV9, the J gene TRBJ1-4; D is ambiguous. This CDR3 comprises 17 residues. Trimming shortened V by 0 bases and J by 4 bases, and 16 bases separated the two germline ends. Germline CDR1 is SGDLS and CDR2 is YYNGEE. This CDR3 is CASSVGLGLPYNEKLFF. The CDR3 region has the DNA TGTGCCAGCAGCGTAGGCCTAGGTTTACCTTATAATGAAAAACTGTTTTTT.

The V and J genes are TRBV11-2 and TRBJ1-3, with D unclear. Germline V CDR1 and CDR2: SGHAT, FQNNGV. Between the trimmed V and J ends, which lost 1 base and 0 bases, there was a span of 10 bases. CDR3 length: 16 amino acids. The CDR3 sequence is CASSLGTKSSGNTIYF. DNA of the CDR3: TGTGCCAGCAGCTTAGGCACAAAAAGCTCTGGAAACACCATATATTTT.

In its sample, this clone ranks as large. The genes are TRBV28 and TRBJ1-1, with a weak D call TRBD1 (6 bases). The CDR3 loop spans 16 amino acids. Germline CDR1 MDHEN, CDR2 SYDVKM. V was clipped by 7 bases and J by 3 bases, with 21 bases between them. Written as DNA, the CDR3 is TGTGCCAGCACCAGCGGGGGGGCGCGGACGTACACTGAAGCTTTCTTT. This codes for CASTSGGARTYTEAFF.

This chain joins TRBV28 and TRBJ2-2; the match to TRBD2 covers 7 bases. With V trimmed by 7 bases and J by 4 bases, 12 bases remained unmatched. The CDR3 runs 16 residues. Germline V lookup: CDR1 MDHEN, CDR2 SYDVKM. This chain's CDR3 is CASTVGRERITGELFF. The CDR3 DNA sequence: TGTGCCAGCACCGTCGGGCGGGAGCGTATCACCGGGGAGCTGTTTTTT.

The chain uses TRBV7-9 and TRBJ2-2, with TRBD1 as a possible D gene (6 bases). Per germline, CDR1 SEHNR and CDR2 FQNEAQ (reference sequence). The CDR3 has 13 amino acids. Deletions cut 5 bases from V and 9 bases from J, with 13 bases between. CDR3 sequence reads: CASSADGGRELFF. CDR3 in DNA: TGTGCCAGCAGCGCGGATGGGGGCCGGGAGCTGTTTTTT.

V usage is TRBV7-2 and J usage is TRBJ2-7; no definite D call. In germline, CDR1 is SGHTA, CDR2 FQGNSA. The CDR3 extends over 14 amino acids. Trimming took off 7 bases at V and 4 bases at J, with 17 bases between the two ends. The CDR3 nucleotides read TGTGCCAGCACCTCCCGCAGTAACCTTTACGAGCAGTACTTC. It is translated as CASTSRSNLYEQYF.

The CDR3 is CASSWGGGSGANVLTF. The CDR3 DNA follows: TGTGCCAGCAGCTGGGGGGGAGGTTCTGGGGCCAACGTCCTGACTTTC. The chain couples TRBV7-2 to TRBJ2-6, with 7 bases identical to TRBD2. Germline V CDR1 and CDR2: SGHTA, FQGNSA. Trimming removed 4 bases from V and 1 base from J; junction bases left unmatched: 4. The CDR3 sequence is 16 residues long.

V is TRBV6-5 and J is TRBJ2-1; 8 bases are a match to TRBD2. This CDR3 spans 15 amino acids. The V gene end was trimmed by 6 bases and the J gene end by 6 bases; junction bases not matched to a gene: 10. Germline V gene sequence: CDR1 MNHEY, CDR2 SVGAGI. In DNA form, the CDR3 reads TGTGCCAGCAGACGGAGCGGGAGTTCGGGCAATGAGCAGTTCTTC. It is translated as CASRRSGSSGNEQFF.

The rearrangement uses TRBV28 and TRBJ1-2; D is undetermined. V dropped 1 base and J dropped 3 bases, with 18 bases sitting between them. The germline V gene encodes CDR1 MDHEN and CDR2 SYDVKM. The CDR3 consists of 17 residues. This CDR3 is CASSLFGVRGFDYGYTF. The CDR3 coding sequence is TGTGCCAGCAGTTTATTCGGGGTCAGAGGGTTCGACTATGGCTACACCTTC.

J is TRBJ2-3 and V is TRBV9, with a possible D match to TRBD1 (6 bases). The CDR3 spans 16 residues. V was shortened by 0 bases and J by 0 bases, with 11 bases between the two germline ends. The germline V gene encodes CDR1 SGDLS and CDR2 YYNGEE. The CDR3 reads CASSVGTVSSTDTQYF. CDR3 in DNA: TGTGCCAGCAGCGTAGGGACAGTCTCTAGCACAGATACGCAGTATTTT.